A selection of T cell receptor beta chains follows, all from one sample in a study of blood T cell repertoires in COVID-19. Assay used: immunoSEQ multiplex PCR; TCRdb lists only in-frame clones, some missing. The sample carries approximately 180,000 clones, just under 90% recorded once. Material: peripheral blood. The origin of the receptors is a woman in her 70s with COVID-19, enrolled during active disease. Both conserved end residues are part of each CDR3. D genes are given only for firm matches. Expanded clones get a size class; other rows say once, few or many, or leave the size out.

d_gene	j_gene	abundance	v_gene	CDR3aa	CDR3nt
TRBD2	TRBJ2-5	.	TRBV4-3	CASSQDHGTSASQETQYF	TGCGCCAGCAGCCAAGACCACGGGACTAGCGCCTCCCAAGAGACCCAGTACTTC
TRBD2	TRBJ2-7	.	TRBV5-4	CASSGGTTYEQYF	TGTGCCAGCAGTGGTGGGACTACCTACGAGCAGTACTTC
TRBD2	TRBJ2-1	.	TRBV19	CASSIIGLAGVAYNEQFF	TGTGCCAGTAGTATCATTGGACTAGCGGGAGTCGCCTACAATGAGCAGTTCTTC
.	TRBJ1-3	.	TRBV29-1	CSVGKAGSGNTIYF	TGCAGCGTTGGAAAGGCGGGCTCTGGAAACACCATATATTTT
.	TRBJ2-2	few	TRBV20-1	CSASRQRVNTGELFF	TGCAGTGCTAGTAGGCAGCGAGTGAACACCGGGGAGCTGTTTTTT
.	TRBJ1-1	few	TRBV5-8	CASSHGQFLNTEAFF	TGTGCCAGCAGCCACGGACAGTTTTTGAACACTGAAGCTTTCTTT
.	TRBJ2-2	.	TRBV7-2	CASRPKAGAPTGELFF	TGTGCCAGCAGGCCAAAAGCAGGGGCCCCGACCGGGGAGCTGTTTTTT
TRBD2	TRBJ2-1	.	TRBV9	CASSSRGAGRQFF	TGTGCCAGCAGCTCCCGTGGAGCGGGACGGCAGTTCTTC
.	TRBJ1-1	.	TRBV3-1/TRBV3-2	CASTGSETKSGAFF	TGTGCCAGCACCGGCAGTGAGACAAAAAGCGGAGCTTTCTTT
.	TRBJ2-5	.	TRBV7-2	CASSLTRETQYF	TGTGCCAGCAGCCTTACCCGGGAGACCCAGTACTTC
.	TRBJ1-2	.	TRBV9	CASSVSGEWYGYTF	TGTGCCAGCAGCGTCTCGGGGGAGTGGTATGGCTACACCTTC
.	TRBJ2-2	.	TRBV11-3	CASSLDRAGPGELFF	TGTGCCAGCAGCTTAGATAGGGCGGGTCCCGGGGAGCTGTTTTTT
TRBD2	TRBJ2-1	.	TRBV5-1	CASSLGAGGYNEQFF	TGCGCCAGCAGCTTGGGGGCGGGAGGCTACAATGAGCAGTTCTTC
.	TRBJ1-1	.	TRBV12-3/TRBV12-4	CASSTGLDTEAFF	TGTGCCAGCAGCACAGGGTTGGACACTGAAGCTTTCTTT
.	TRBJ1-5	.	TRBV5-1	CASSLAGDQPQHF	TGCGCCAGCAGCTTGGCCGGGGATCAGCCCCAGCATTTT
TRBD2	TRBJ2-1	.	TRBV24-1	CATSEPGTSGRIEQFF	TGTGCCACCAGTGAGCCCGGGACTAGCGGGAGGATTGAGCAGTTCTTC
.	TRBJ2-5	.	TRBV7-9	CASSLSRGQETQYF	TGTGCCAGCAGCTTGAGTAGGGGGCAAGAGACCCAGTACTTC
TRBD1	TRBJ1-5	.	TRBV4-1	CASSQGTGNSNQPQHF	TGCGCCAGCAGCCAAGGGACAGGGAACAGCAATCAGCCCCAGCATTTT
.	TRBJ1-5	.	TRBV6-4	CASSVQANLNQPQHF	TGTGCCAGCAGTGTACAGGCAAACCTCAATCAGCCCCAGCATTTT
TRBD2	TRBJ2-7	.	TRBV5-4	CASSRLATHYEQYF	TGTGCCAGCAGTAGACTAGCGACCCACTACGAGCAGTACTTC
.	TRBJ2-6	.	TRBV30	CAWADGVGGANVLTF	TGTGCCTGGGCTGACGGGGTAGGCGGGGCCAACGTCCTGACTTTC
.	TRBJ1-2	few	TRBV5-1	CASSLVAQGHGYTF	TGCGCCAGCAGCTTGGTAGCACAGGGACATGGCTACACCTTC
TRBD1	TRBJ2-5	.	TRBV6-5	CASSYTGGGLETQYF	TGTGCCAGCAGTTACACAGGGGGCGGGTTAGAGACCCAGTACTTC
.	TRBJ1-1	.	TRBV30	CAWSDGATEAFF	TGTGCCTGGAGTGATGGGGCCACTGAAGCTTTCTTT
TRBD1	TRBJ2-7	once	TRBV6-6	CASSYSGQSTYEQYF	TGTGCCAGCAGTTACTCGGGACAGAGCACCTACGAGCAGTACTTC
.	TRBJ2-7	.	TRBV4-3	CASSQETARAYEQYF	TGCGCCAGCAGCCAAGAGACAGCCCGAGCGTACGAGCAGTACTTC
TRBD2	TRBJ2-1	.	TRBV24-1	CATSTPTQGLGNEQFF	TGTGCCACCAGTACACCTACCCAGGGACTAGGAAATGAGCAGTTCTTC
TRBD1	TRBJ2-1	once	TRBV7-9	CASSLGTANNEQFF	TGTGCCAGCAGCCTCGGGACAGCAAACAATGAGCAGTTCTTC
.	TRBJ1-5	.	TRBV30	CAWSVQNQPQHF	TGTGCCTGGAGTGTACAGAATCAGCCCCAGCATTTT
TRBD1	TRBJ1-2	.	TRBV27	CASSWDRNPNYGYTF	TGTGCCAGCAGTTGGGACAGAAATCCTAACTATGGCTACACCTTC